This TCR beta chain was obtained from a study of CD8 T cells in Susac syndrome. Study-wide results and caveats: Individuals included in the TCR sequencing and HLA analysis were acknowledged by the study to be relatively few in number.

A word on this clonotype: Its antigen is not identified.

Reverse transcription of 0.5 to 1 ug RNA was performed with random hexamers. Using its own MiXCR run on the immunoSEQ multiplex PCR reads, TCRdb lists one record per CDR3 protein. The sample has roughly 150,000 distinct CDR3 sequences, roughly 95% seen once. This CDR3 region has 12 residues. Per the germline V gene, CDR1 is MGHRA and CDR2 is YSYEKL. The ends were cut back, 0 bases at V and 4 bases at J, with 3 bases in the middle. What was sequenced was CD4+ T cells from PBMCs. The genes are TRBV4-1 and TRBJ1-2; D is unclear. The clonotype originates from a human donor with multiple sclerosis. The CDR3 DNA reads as TGCGCCAGCAGCCAAGATGGCTATGGCTACACCTTC. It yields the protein CASSQDGYGYTF.